This T cell receptor (beta chain) was recorded in a study of blood T cell repertoires in COVID-19 (dated by TCRdb to the early 2020s). In the study overall: Samples from collaborators originated in the United States, Italy and Spain and spanned both the acute and convalescent phases of COVID-19. A de-identified subject ID, COVID-19 status, age in years and sex were almost always included in the sample metadata. A freely available public database, intended as a resource for researchers studying the immune response to SARS-CoV-2, is where the repertoires were released. The dataset comprised deeply sampled blood TCRbeta repertoires from subjects exposed to, actively infected with, or recovered from COVID-19. The samples were drawn from the first 160 participants of the ongoing ImmuneRACE study and from 1,254 subjects provided by 6 global collaborators. Where available, HLA class I and class II types were obtained from metadata supplied by the sample provider rather than from assay-based typing. The prospective study material was composed of cDNA or gDNA derived from T cells, B-cell-depleted T cells, or PBMCs.

TCRbeta CDR3 regions were amplified from genomic DNA by means of the immunoSEQ Assay, a bias-controlled multiplex PCR. Per the original workflow: Nucleated cell counts per sample were estimated from amplification of reference gene primers within the assay. To quantify the absolute abundance of each unique TCRbeta CDR3 rearrangement, sequence reads were collapsed and filtered. For each sample, productive Simpson clonality was calculated as the square root of Simpson's diversity index across productive rearrangements. TCRdb took over this immuneACCESS table, retaining in-frame rearrangements with V and J assigned. Such tables are incomplete; in checked studies, under half of the missing clones stem from an unresolved V gene, and the remainder is unexplained. The DNA gave D and trimming, while V, J and clone size come from that table. Recorded for this sample are around 150,000 clones; approximately 84% of them occurred a single time. The ten largest make up under 9.5% of the sample.

Each collaborating institution followed its own protocols to collect whole blood in K2EDTA tubes. For TCRbeta analysis, collaborator samples were shipped as frozen whole blood, as isolated PBMCs, or as DNA extracted from either sample type. As to this clone: There is no known antigen for this receptor. Within one base of it there is no much larger clone, and no base qualities were kept.

V loses 2 bases of germline sequence and J loses 2 bases, and the interval between the two ends is 11 bases. CDR1 MNHEY and CDR2 SMNVEV were looked up in the germline V gene (reference sequence). The CDR3 numbers 15 residues from cysteine through phenylalanine. Left in the record is the CDR3 DNA by itself, 45 bases read in frame from the first base. Results and caveats for the whole study, not just this receptor: How much clinical and demographic metadata was included differed by source and by participant, and the metadata was provided uncurated.

The sequence was obtained from a woman older than 75 in a cohort sampled during active or convalescent COVID-19. The chain is encoded by TRBV27 joined to TRBJ2-3; a weak D assignment points to TRBD1 (6 bases agree). Sequencing used peripheral blood. DNA sequence: TGTGCCAGCAGTTTAAAGGGGACACCCACAGATACGCAGTATTTT. The encoded protein is CASSLKGTPTDTQYF.